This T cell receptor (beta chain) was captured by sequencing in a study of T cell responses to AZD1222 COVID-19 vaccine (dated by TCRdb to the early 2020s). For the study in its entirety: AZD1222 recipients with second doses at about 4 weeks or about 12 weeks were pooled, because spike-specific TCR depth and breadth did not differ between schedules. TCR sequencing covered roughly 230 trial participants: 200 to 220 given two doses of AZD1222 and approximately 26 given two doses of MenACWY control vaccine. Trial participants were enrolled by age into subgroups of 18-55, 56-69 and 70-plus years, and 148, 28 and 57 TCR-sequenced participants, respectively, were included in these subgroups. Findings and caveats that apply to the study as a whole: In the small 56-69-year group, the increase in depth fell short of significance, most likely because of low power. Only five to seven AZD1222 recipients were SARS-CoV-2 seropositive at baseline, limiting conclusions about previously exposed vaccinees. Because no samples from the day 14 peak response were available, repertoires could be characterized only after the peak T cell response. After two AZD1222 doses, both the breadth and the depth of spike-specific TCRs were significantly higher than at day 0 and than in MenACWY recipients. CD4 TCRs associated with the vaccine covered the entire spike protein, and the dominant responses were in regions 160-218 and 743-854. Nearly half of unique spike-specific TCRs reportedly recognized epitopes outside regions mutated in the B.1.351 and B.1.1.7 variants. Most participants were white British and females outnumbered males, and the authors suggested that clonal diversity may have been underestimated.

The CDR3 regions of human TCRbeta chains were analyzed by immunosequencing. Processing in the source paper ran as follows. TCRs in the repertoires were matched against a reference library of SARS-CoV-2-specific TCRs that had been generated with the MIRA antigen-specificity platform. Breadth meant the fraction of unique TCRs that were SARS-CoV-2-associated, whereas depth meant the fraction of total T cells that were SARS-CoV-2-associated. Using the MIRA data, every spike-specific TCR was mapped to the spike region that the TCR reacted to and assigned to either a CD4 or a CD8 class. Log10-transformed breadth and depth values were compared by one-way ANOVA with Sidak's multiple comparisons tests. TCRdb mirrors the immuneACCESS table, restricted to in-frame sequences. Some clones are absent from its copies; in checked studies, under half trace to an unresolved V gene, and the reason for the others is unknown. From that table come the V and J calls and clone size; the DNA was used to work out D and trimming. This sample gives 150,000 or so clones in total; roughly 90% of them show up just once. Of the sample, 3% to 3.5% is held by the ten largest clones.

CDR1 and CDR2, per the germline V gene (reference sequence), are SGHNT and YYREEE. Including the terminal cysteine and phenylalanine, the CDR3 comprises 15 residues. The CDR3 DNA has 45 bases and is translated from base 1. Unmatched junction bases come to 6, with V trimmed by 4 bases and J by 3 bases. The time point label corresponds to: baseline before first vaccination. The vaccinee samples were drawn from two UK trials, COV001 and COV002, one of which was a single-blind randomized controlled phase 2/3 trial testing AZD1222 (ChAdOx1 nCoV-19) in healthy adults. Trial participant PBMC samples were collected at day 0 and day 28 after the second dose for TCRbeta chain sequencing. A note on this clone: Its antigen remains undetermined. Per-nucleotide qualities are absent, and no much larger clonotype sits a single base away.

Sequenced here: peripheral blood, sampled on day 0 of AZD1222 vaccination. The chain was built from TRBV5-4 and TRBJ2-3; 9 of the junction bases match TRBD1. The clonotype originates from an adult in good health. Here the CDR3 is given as CASSGGTGRTDTQYF. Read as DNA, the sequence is TGTGCCAGCAGCGGCGGGACAGGGAGAACAGATACGCAGTATTTT.